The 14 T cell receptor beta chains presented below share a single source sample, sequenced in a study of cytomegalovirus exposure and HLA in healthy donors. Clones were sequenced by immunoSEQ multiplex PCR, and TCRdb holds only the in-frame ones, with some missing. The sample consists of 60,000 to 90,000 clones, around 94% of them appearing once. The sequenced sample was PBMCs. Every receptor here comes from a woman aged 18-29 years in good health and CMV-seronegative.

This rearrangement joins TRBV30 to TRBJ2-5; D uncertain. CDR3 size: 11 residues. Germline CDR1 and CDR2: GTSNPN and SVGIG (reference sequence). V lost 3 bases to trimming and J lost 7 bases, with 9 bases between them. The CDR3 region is CAWSKRGTQYF. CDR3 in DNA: TGTGCCTGGAGCAAAAGAGGGACCCAGTACTTC.

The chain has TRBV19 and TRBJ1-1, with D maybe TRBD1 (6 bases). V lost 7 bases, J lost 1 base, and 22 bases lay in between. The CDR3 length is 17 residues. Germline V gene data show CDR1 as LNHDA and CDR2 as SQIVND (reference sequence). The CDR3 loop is CASNPSAGGRGNTEAFF. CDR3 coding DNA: TGTGCCAGTAACCCCTCAGCGGGGGGGCGGGGGAACACTGAAGCTTTCTTT.

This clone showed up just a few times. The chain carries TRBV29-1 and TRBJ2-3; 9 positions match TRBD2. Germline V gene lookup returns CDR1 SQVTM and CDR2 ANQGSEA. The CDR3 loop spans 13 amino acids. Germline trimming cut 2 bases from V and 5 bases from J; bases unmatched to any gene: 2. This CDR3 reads CSVELAGKDTQYF. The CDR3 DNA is TGCAGCGTTGAACTAGCGGGGAAAGATACGCAGTATTTT.

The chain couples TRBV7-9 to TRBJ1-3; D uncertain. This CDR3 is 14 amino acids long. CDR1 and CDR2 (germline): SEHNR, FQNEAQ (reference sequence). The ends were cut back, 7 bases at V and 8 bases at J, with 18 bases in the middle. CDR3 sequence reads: CASTPMSPRDTIYF. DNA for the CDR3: TGTGCCAGCACCCCAATGTCTCCCCGGGACACCATATATTTT.

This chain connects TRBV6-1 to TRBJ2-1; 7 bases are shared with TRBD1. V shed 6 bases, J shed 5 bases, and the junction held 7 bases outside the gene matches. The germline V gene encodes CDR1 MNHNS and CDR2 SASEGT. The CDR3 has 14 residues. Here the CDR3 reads CASRDWTGNNEQFF. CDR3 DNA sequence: TGTGCCAGCAGGGATTGGACAGGTAACAATGAGCAGTTCTTC.

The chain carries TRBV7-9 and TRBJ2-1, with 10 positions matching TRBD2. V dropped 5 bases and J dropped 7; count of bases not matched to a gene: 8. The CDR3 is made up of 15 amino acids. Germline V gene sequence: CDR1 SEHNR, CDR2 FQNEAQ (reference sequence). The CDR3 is CASSGAGGPGNEQFF. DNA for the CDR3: TGTGCCAGCAGCGGAGCGGGGGGGCCAGGTAATGAGCAGTTCTTC.

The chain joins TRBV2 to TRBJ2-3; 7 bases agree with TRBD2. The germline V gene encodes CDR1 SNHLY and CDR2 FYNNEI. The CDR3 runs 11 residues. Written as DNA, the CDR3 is TGTGACGGGGGGAGCACAGATACGCAGTATTTT. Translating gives CDGGSTDTQYF.

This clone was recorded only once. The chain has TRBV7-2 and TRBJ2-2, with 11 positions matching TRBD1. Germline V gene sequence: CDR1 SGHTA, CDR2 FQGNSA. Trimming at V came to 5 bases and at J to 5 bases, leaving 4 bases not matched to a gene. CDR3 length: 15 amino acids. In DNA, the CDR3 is TGTGCCAGCAGCCCGGACAGGGGGCATACCGGGGAGCTGTTTTTT. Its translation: CASSPDRGHTGELFF. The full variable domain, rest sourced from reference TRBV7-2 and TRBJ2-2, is GAGVSQSPSNKVTEKGKDVELRCDPISGHTALYWYRQSLGQGLEFLIYFQGNSAPDKSGLPSDRFSAERTGGSVSTLTIQRTQQEDSAVYLCASSPDRGHTGELFFGEGSRLTVL.

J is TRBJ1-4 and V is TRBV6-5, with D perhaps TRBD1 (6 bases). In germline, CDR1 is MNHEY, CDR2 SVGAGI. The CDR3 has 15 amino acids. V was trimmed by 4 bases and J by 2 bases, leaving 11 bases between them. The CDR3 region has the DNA TGTGCCAGCAGTTCAACAGGGTCGACTAATGAAAAACTGTTTTTT. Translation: CASSSTGSTNEKLFF.

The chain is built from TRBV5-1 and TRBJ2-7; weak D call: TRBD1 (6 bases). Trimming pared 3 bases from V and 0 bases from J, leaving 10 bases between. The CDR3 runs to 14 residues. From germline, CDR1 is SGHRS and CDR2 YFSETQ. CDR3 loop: CASSSRDNSYEQYF. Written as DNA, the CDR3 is TGCGCCAGCAGCTCCCGGGACAACTCCTACGAGCAGTACTTC.

DNA for the CDR3: TGTGCCAGCAGTACGACAGGGTCCGGAAGACACAATGAGCAGTTCTTC. It specifies CASSTTGSGRHNEQFF. The chain employs TRBV5-4 and TRBJ2-1; 7 positions match TRBD1. Germline CDR1 reads SGHNT; CDR2 reads YYREEE (reference sequence). V shed 5 bases, J shed 5 bases, and the junction held 13 bases outside the gene matches. CDR3 length: 16 residues.

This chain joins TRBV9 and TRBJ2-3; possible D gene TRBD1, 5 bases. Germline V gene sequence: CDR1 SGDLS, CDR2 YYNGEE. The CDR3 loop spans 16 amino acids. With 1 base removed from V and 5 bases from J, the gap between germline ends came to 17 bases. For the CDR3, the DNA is TGTGCCAGCAGCGTATCGATCCAACAGGTGGAAGATACGCAGTATTTT. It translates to CASSVSIQQVEDTQYF.

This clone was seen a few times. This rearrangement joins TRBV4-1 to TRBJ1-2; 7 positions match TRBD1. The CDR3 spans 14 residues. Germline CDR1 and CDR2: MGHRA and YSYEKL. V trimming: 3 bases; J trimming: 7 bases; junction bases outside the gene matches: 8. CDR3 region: CASSQAQGDSGYTF. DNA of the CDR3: TGCGCCAGCAGCCAGGCCCAGGGGGACTCTGGCTACACCTTC.

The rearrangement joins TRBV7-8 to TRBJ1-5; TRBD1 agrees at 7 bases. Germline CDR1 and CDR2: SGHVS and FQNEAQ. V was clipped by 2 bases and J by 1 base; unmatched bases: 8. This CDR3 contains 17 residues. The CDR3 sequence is CASSLPGQWGSNQPQHF. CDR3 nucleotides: TGTGCCAGCAGCTTACCGGGACAGTGGGGGAGCAATCAGCCCCAGCATTTT.